These 21 T cell receptor beta chains were sequenced from one sample in a study of T cell responses to AZD1222 COVID-19 vaccine. The repertoire was sequenced with immunoSEQ multiplex PCR; TCRdb's copy has only in-frame clones and lacks some. The table has roughly 140,000 clones, around nine tenths seen once. The material was peripheral blood, obtained on day 0 of AZD1222 vaccination. These receptor sequences come from an adult in good health.

As to this clone: This same CDR3 is encoded by further DNA sequences in the sample. The chain links TRBV18 to TRBJ1-1; no clear D gene. Germline CDR1 KGHSH, CDR2 LQKENI. The CDR3 is 12 residues long. V was trimmed by 3 bases and J by 3 bases, leaving 5 bases between them. CDR3 nucleotide sequence: TGTGCCAGCTCACCCGGGGACACTGAAGCTTTCTTT. This codes for CASSPGDTEAFF.

The chain has TRBV24-1 and TRBJ2-1, with TRBD2 matching 9 bases. This CDR3 comprises 16 residues. Germline V gene lookup returns CDR1 KGHDR and CDR2 SFDVKD. Trimming removed 6 bases from V and 8 bases from J; junction bases left unmatched: 13. CDR3: CATSFSGSSNLDEQFF. The DNA of the CDR3 is TGTGCCACCAGTTTTAGCGGGAGTAGTAATTTAGATGAGCAGTTCTTC.

The V and J genes are TRBV6-5 and TRBJ2-7; 8 nucleotides line up with TRBD1. The ends lost 7 bases at V and 2 bases at J; junction bases unmatched: 7. The CDR3 is 14 amino acids. In germline, CDR1 is MNHEY, CDR2 SVGAGI. In nucleotides, the CDR3 is TGTGCCAGCAATCGGGGACAGGTAACCTACGAGCAGTACTTC. Translating gives CASNRGQVTYEQYF.

V is TRBV14 and J is TRBJ2-3; 11 nucleotides agree with TRBD2. J lost 0 bases, V lost 4 bases, and 3 bases had no gene match. Per germline, CDR1 SGHDN and CDR2 FVKESK. This CDR3 is 16 amino acids long. This CDR3 reads CASSRGTSGSTDTQYF. DNA for the CDR3: TGTGCCAGCAGCCGGGGGACTAGCGGAAGCACAGATACGCAGTATTTT.

V is TRBV2 and J is TRBJ2-2, with D possibly matching TRBD2 (5 bases). Germline CDR1 SNHLY, CDR2 FYNNEI. The germline V and J ends were trimmed by 7 bases and 1 base, with 7 bases remaining between them. This CDR3 comprises 13 residues. The CDR3 here is CASTRENTGELFF. The CDR3 region has the DNA TGTGCCAGCACCCGGGAGAACACCGGGGAGCTGTTTTTT.

The chain recombines TRBV5-1 with TRBJ1-5; 8 bases line up with TRBD1. In germline, CDR1 is SGHRS, CDR2 YFSETQ. Losses at the gene ends were 8 bases for V and 3 bases for J; bases not matched to a gene: 7. The CDR3 extends over 14 amino acids. The CDR3 reads CARNRTGFNQPQHF. Written as DNA, the CDR3 is TGCGCCAGAAACAGGACAGGGTTCAATCAGCCCCAGCATTTT.

This chain links TRBV4-1 with TRBJ1-1, with 8 bases fitting TRBD1. CDR3 size: 15 residues. Germline lookup yields CDR1 MGHRA and CDR2 YSYEKL. V was pared by 4 bases and J by 0 bases, with 4 bases of the junction left unmatched. CDR3 nucleotide sequence: TGCGCCAGCAGCCGGGGACAGGCCGTGAACACTGAAGCTTTCTTT. It yields the protein CASSRGQAVNTEAFF.

V usage is TRBV6-5 and J usage is TRBJ2-1; weak D call: TRBD1 (6 bases). The V end was cut by 5 bases, the J end by 4 bases, with 9 bases between. Germline CDR1 reads MNHEY; CDR2 reads SVGAGI. The CDR3 contains 13 residues. In DNA form, the CDR3 reads TGTGCCAGCAGTCGGACAGTTTACAATGAGCAGTTCTTC. Amino acid sequence: CASSRTVYNEQFF.

The chain carries TRBV3-1 (or the pseudogene TRBV3-2) and TRBJ1-3, with D maybe TRBD1 (5 bases). Germline V CDR1 and CDR2: LGHDT, YNNKEL (reference sequence). This CDR3 contains 18 residues. Trimming removed 0 bases at V and 0 bases at J, with 15 bases between. CDR3 sequence: CASSQDPSGTSSGNTIYF. The CDR3 region has the DNA TGTGCCAGCAGCCAAGATCCATCCGGGACTAGCTCTGGAAACACCATATATTTT.

The rearrangement uses TRBV5-5 and TRBJ1-5; no reliable D call. The V end was cut by 2 bases, the J end by 6 bases, with 12 bases between. The CDR3 totals 14 residues. Germline V gene data show CDR1 as SGHKS and CDR2 as YYEKEE (reference sequence). CDR3 sequence reads: CASSFGKVGQPQHF. In DNA, the CDR3 is TGTGCCAGCAGCTTCGGCAAGGTCGGTCAGCCCCAGCATTTT.

This chain links TRBV29-1 with TRBJ1-1, with D uncertain. Trimming shortened V by 5 bases and J by 2 bases, and 18 bases separated the two germline ends. The CDR3 has 15 residues. Germline CDR1 is SQVTM and CDR2 is ANQGSEA. The CDR3 DNA is TGCAGCGTTTTACGGACCGGGAGGGTAAACACTGAAGCTTTCTTT. Amino acid sequence: CSVLRTGRVNTEAFF.

The gene calls are TRBV28 and TRBJ1-5; 7 positions match TRBD1. CDR1 MDHEN and CDR2 SYDVKM come from the germline V gene. V gave up 7 bases and J gave up 0 bases; unmatched junction bases: 9. This CDR3 comprises 16 residues. The CDR3 is CASIPLGTDSNQPQHF. As DNA, the CDR3 is TGTGCCAGCATCCCTTTAGGGACAGATAGCAATCAGCCCCAGCATTTT.

The chain has TRBV6-6 and TRBJ1-2; 8 nucleotides agree with TRBD1. Germline values: CDR1 MNHNY, CDR2 SVGAGI (reference sequence). The CDR3 covers 13 residues. J gave up 3 bases and V 6 bases, and 3 bases lay outside the gene matches. The CDR3 DNA sequence: TGTGCCAGCAGGGACAGGGACTACTATGGCTACACCTTC. Its protein product is CASRDRDYYGYTF.

The J gene is TRBJ2-3, the V gene TRBV27; 13 positions match TRBD2. This CDR3 has 16 residues. The germline V gene has CDR1 MNHEY and CDR2 SMNVEV (reference sequence). Trimming removed 7 bases from V and 3 bases from J; junction bases left unmatched: 7. For the CDR3, the DNA is TGTGCCAGCACCGTGAGGACTAGCGGGAGAACAGATACGCAGTATTTT. Translated, it gives CASTVRTSGRTDTQYF.

The chain links TRBV19 to TRBJ2-6; 8 bases match TRBD1. Per the germline V gene, CDR1 is LNHDA and CDR2 is SQIVND (reference sequence). The CDR3 loop spans 16 amino acids. J gave up 1 base and V 11 bases, and 10 bases lay outside the gene matches. The CDR3 here is CASSGGGGSGANVLTF. The DNA of the CDR3 is TGTGCCTCCTCAGGGGGCGGAGGTTCTGGGGCCAACGTCCTGACTTTC.

The chain combines TRBV28 with TRBJ2-7, with 10 nucleotides matching TRBD2. The CDR3 has 16 residues. The germline V gene encodes CDR1 MDHEN and CDR2 SYDVKM. With V trimmed by 4 bases and J by 6 bases, 12 bases remained unmatched. The CDR3 reads CASSSPTSGKIGEQYF. The CDR3 bases are TGTGCCAGCAGTTCCCCAACTAGCGGGAAGATCGGCGAGCAGTACTTC.

The chain uses TRBV29-1 and TRBJ2-5; tentatively, D is TRBD2 (5 bases). The CDR3 runs 11 residues. V gave up 8 bases and J gave up 9 bases, with 16 bases separating them. The germline V gene has CDR1 SQVTM and CDR2 ANQGSEA. The CDR3 spells CSPREGISQYF. Here the CDR3 DNA reads TGCAGCCCCCGAGAGGGTATATCCCAGTACTTC.

V gene TRBV6-5 combines with J gene TRBJ2-3; TRBD2 agrees at 15 bases. Germline V gene data show CDR1 as MNHEY and CDR2 as SVGAGI. The CDR3 is made up of 15 amino acids. The V and J ends lost 7 bases and 14 bases, in that order; junction bases with no gene match: 13. In nucleotides, the CDR3 is TGTGCCAGCACCCTTCAGGGACTAGCGGGAGGAGTCACGTATTTT. Encoded protein: CASTLQGLAGGVTYF.

The rearrangement joins TRBV27 to TRBJ2-1, with a weak D call TRBD1 (6 bases). The CDR3 has 14 amino acids. Germline V CDR1 and CDR2: MNHEY, SMNVEV (reference sequence). Trimming removed 6 bases at V and 10 bases at J, with 19 bases between. The CDR3 sequence: CASSGSKGGDEQFF. The CDR3 DNA reads TGTGCCAGCAGCGGGTCCAAAGGGGGTGACGAGCAGTTCTTC.

This sequence joins TRBV19 and TRBJ2-1; D is ambiguous. Germline loops: CDR1 LNHDA, CDR2 SQIVND (reference sequence). Trimming removed 8 bases from V and 3 bases from J, with 8 bases in between. There are 12 residues in the CDR3. DNA for the CDR3: TGTGCCAGTGTAGACGACTACAATGAGCAGTTCTTC. It codes for CASVDDYNEQFF.

The chain is built from TRBV7-8 and TRBJ2-1; possible D gene TRBD2, 5 bases. Germline CDR1 SGHVS, CDR2 FQNEAQ. The CDR3 sequence is 17 residues long. V was trimmed by 1 base and J by 0 bases, leaving 13 bases between them. CDR3: CASSLVSASNSYNEQFF. The CDR3 DNA reads as TGTGCCAGCAGCTTAGTATCGGCTAGCAACTCCTACAATGAGCAGTTCTTC.